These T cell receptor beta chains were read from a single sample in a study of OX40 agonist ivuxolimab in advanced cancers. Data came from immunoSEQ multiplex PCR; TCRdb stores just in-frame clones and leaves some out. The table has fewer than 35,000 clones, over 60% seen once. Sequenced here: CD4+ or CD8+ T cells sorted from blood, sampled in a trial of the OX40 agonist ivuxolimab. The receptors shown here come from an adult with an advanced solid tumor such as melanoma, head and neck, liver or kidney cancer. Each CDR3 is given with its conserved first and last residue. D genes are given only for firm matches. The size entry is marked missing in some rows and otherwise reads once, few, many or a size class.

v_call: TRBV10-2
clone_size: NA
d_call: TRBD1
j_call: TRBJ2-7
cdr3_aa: CASSESTSVTGEQYF
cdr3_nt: TGCGCCAGCAGTGAGTCGACGAGTGTAACAGGGGAACAGTACTTC

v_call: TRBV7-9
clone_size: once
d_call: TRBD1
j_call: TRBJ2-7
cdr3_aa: CASSSDRGRTTYEQYF
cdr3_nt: TGTGCCAGCAGCTCCGACAGGGGGCGAACTACCTACGAGCAGTACTTC

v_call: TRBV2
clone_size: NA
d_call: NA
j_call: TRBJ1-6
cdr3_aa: CASSLTLIISPLHF
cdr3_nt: TGTGCCAGCAGTTTGACATTAATCATTTCACCCCTCCACTTT

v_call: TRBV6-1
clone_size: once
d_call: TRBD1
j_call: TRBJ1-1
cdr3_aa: CASSLDRVPFF
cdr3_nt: TGTGCCAGCAGTCTCGACAGGGTGCCTTTCTTT

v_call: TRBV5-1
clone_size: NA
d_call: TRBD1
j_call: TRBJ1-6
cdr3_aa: CASSLSTGGTSPLHF
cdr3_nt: TGCGCCAGCAGTCTCTCCACAGGGGGCACTTCACCCCTCCACTTT

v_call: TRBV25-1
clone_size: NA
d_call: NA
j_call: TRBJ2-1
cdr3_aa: CASSESGGASYNEQFF
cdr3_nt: TGTGCCAGCAGTGAATCAGGGGGGGCCTCCTACAATGAGCAGTTCTTC

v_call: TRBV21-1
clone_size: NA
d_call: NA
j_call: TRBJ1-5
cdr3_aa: CASSKGARPVDDSNQPQHF
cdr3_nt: TGTGCCAGCAGCAAAGGGGCACGCCCGGTAGACGATAGCAATCAGCCCCAGCATTTT

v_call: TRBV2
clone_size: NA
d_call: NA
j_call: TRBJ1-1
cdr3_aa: CASSEAQGLTEAFF
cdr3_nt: TGTGCCAGCAGTGAAGCGCAGGGGCTCACTGAAGCTTTCTTT

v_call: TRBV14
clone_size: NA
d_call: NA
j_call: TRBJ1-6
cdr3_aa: CASNGAGGSPLHF
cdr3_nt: TGTGCCAGCAATGGGGCTGGGGGTTCACCCCTCCACTTT

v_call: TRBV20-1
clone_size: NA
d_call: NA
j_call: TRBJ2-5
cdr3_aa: CSARDFTQYF
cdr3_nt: TGCAGTGCTAGAGACTTTACCCAGTACTTC

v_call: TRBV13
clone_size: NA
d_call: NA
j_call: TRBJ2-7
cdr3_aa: CASSLAGASFEQYF
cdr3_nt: TGTGCCAGCAGCTTAGCTGGGGCGTCGTTCGAGCAGTACTTC

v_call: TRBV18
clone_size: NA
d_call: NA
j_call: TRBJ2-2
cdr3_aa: CASSHAQGKNTGELFF
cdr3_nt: TGTGCCAGCTCACACGCCCAGGGGAAGAACACCGGGGAGCTGTTTTTT

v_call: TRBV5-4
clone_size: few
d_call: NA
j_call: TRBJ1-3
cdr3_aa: CASSLYGGGVSGNTIYF
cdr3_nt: TGTGCCAGCAGCTTATACGGGGGAGGAGTCTCTGGAAACACCATATATTTT

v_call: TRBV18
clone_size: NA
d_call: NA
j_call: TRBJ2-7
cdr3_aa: CASAINMGEQYF
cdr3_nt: TGTGCCAGCGCAATAAATATGGGGGAGCAGTACTTC

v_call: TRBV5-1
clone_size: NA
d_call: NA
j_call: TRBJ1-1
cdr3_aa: CASSLAVGDTEAFF
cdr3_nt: TGCGCCAGCAGCTTGGCCGTAGGGGACACTGAAGCTTTCTTT

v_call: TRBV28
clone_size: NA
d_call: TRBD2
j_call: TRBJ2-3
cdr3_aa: CASTRPGGAQYF
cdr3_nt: TGTGCCAGCACCCGCCCCGGGGGGGCGCAGTATTTT

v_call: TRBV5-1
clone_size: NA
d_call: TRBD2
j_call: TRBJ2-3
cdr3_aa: CASSLGLARTDTQYF
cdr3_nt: TGCGCCAGCAGCTTGGGACTAGCGAGGACAGATACGCAGTATTTT